The rows below give T cell receptor beta chains drawn from one sample of a study of T cell changes during pregnancy in multiple sclerosis. Sequenced by immunoSEQ multiplex PCR; TCRdb stores in-frame clones only, minus some. Of 45,000 to 50,000 clones in the sample, around nine tenths were seen once. Sequenced material: CD4+ T cells from peripheral blood mononuclear cells, taken in the second trimester of pregnancy. These receptors were taken from a female donor in good health, enrolled as a control in a pregnancy study. Both conserved end residues are part of each CDR3. D genes are given only for firm matches. Where a row states a size, it is once, few, many or the class of an expanded clone; other rows omit it.

clone_size j_call d_call v_call cdr3_nt cdr3_aa
NA TRBJ1-2 TRBD1 TRBV6-6 TGTGCCAGCACTGGACAGGGGGCGCGTCTTGGCTACACCTTC CASTGQGARLGYTF
NA TRBJ2-7 NA TRBV20-1 TGCAGTGCTAGGTTCCTAGGCGAGCAGTACTTC CSARFLGEQYF
NA TRBJ2-1 TRBD2 TRBV5-4 TGTGCCAGCAGCTTGAGGCTAGCGGGGGACAATGAGCAGTTCTTC CASSLRLAGDNEQFF
NA TRBJ2-1 NA TRBV7-2 TGTGCCAGCACACTCTTAGCCCCAAATGAGCAGTTCTTC CASTLLAPNEQFF
NA TRBJ2-7 TRBD1 TRBV7-9 TGTGCCAGCAGCTCAGGGGCAGGGGGCACCTACGAGCAGTACTTC CASSSGAGGTYEQYF
once TRBJ1-2 NA TRBV7-9 TGTGCCAGCAGCTCGAGGTCAAGTGGCTACACCTTC CASSSRSSGYTF
NA TRBJ1-2 NA TRBV7-7 TGTGCTAGCAGCCCGGGGGGGACCTATGGCTACACCTTC CASSPGGTYGYTF
NA TRBJ1-2 NA TRBV19 TGTGCCAGTAGTATCTTATCGGCCCCCGGGTATGGCTACACCTTC CASSILSAPGYGYTF
medium-sized TRBJ2-7 NA TRBV10-3 TGTGCCATCAGGCAGGGGAGCTCCTACGAGCAGTACTTC CAIRQGSSYEQYF
once TRBJ1-2 TRBD1 TRBV25-1 TGTGCCAGCAGTGAACCGGGACAGGGGTTCTATGGCTACACCTTC CASSEPGQGFYGYTF
NA TRBJ1-1 NA TRBV18 TGTGCCAGCTCACCACCCCTTAGCAGGGCAACTGAAGCTTTCTTT CASSPPLSRATEAFF
NA TRBJ2-5 TRBD2 TRBV5-4 TGTGCCAGCAGCATAGGTGGGGCTAGCGGGAAAGAGACCCAGTACTTC CASSIGGASGKETQYF
NA TRBJ2-4 TRBD2 TRBV18 TGTGCCAGCTCCCCGTGGACTAGCCCAGCCAAAAACATTCAGTACTTC CASSPWTSPAKNIQYF
once TRBJ1-4 NA TRBV19 TGTGCCAGTACGGACCTGGGGGCGGGTGAAAAACTGTTTTTT CASTDLGAGEKLFF
NA TRBJ2-2 TRBD2 TRBV9 TGTGCCAGCAGGGAAGGACTAGCGTATTCGGGGGAGCTGTTTTTT CASREGLAYSGELFF
NA TRBJ2-3 NA TRBV9 TGTGCCAGCAGCGGTAAGGGGACAGATACGCAGTATTTT CASSGKGTDTQYF
NA TRBJ1-5 TRBD1 TRBV7-2 TGTGCCAGCAGCCTAGAGACAGGGAGAGAGCAGCCCCAGCATTTT CASSLETGREQPQHF
NA TRBJ2-3 TRBD2 TRBV6-6 TGTGCCAGCATTCTCGGGACTAGCGGGTCAGATACGCAGTATTTT CASILGTSGSDTQYF
NA TRBJ2-5 TRBD1 TRBV11-3 TGTGCCAGCAGCTTAGGGGGACAGGGAGAGACCCAGTACTTC CASSLGGQGETQYF
NA TRBJ2-7 TRBD1 TRBV7-9 TGTGCCAGCATCCTCTCCGGGACAGGGGACGAGCAGTACTTC CASILSGTGDEQYF
NA TRBJ2-1 TRBD1 TRBV18 TGTGCCAGCTCACCTCAAGGAACCGGGACAGGAATCAATGAGCAGTTCTTC CASSPQGTGTGINEQFF
NA TRBJ2-1 TRBD2 TRBV11-2 TGTGCCAGCAGCTTAGGGACTAGCGGATACAATGAGCAGTTCTTC CASSLGTSGYNEQFF
NA TRBJ1-2 NA TRBV4-1 TGCGCCAGCAGCCAGAGGTTCGGGTTGGATGGCTACACCTTC CASSQRFGLDGYTF
NA TRBJ2-1 NA TRBV19 TGTGCCAGTAGTCCAGGCAGGGGGGTCAATGAGCAGTTCTTC CASSPGRGVNEQFF
NA TRBJ1-6 NA TRBV2 TGTGCCAGCAGTGGGCAGGGGATGACACCCCTCCACTTT CASSGQGMTPLHF
NA TRBJ2-7 TRBD1 TRBV19 TGTGCCAGTAGTATGACAGGGTCATCCCACGAGCAGTACTTC CASSMTGSSHEQYF
NA TRBJ2-1 TRBD2 TRBV19 TGTGCCAGTAGTATACTAGCGGGACGCAACTCCTACAATGAGCAGTTCTTC CASSILAGRNSYNEQFF
NA TRBJ2-7 TRBD2 TRBV5-4 TGTGCCAGCAGCTCCCCTAGCGGGGGGGCTCAAGAGCAGTACTTC CASSSPSGGAQEQYF
NA TRBJ2-7 NA TRBV5-6 TGTGCCAGCAGTGTTCCGGGCGGACTTGACGAGCAGTACTTC CASSVPGGLDEQYF
NA TRBJ2-1 NA TRBV4-2 TGTGCCAGCAGCCAAGAACTCACCTGGGACAAGCCTTATGAGCAGTTCTTC CASSQELTWDKPYEQFF
NA TRBJ2-5 NA TRBV15 TGTGCCACCAGCCGATGGGACACCCTGGGAGAGACCCAGTACTTC CATSRWDTLGETQYF
NA TRBJ1-6 TRBD1 TRBV30 TGTGCCAGGGGGCCTGGAGGGTCCTATAATTCACCCCTCCACTTT CARGPGGSYNSPLHF
NA TRBJ1-1 NA TRBV10-2 TGCGCCAGCAGTGAAAGGGGTGAAGCTTTCTTT CASSERGEAFF
NA TRBJ1-4 NA TRBV5-1 TGCGCCAGCAGCGCGGGAGAGCAGGGCGAAAAACTGTTTTTT CASSAGEQGEKLFF
once TRBJ2-1 NA TRBV25-1 TGTGCCAGCAGTGAAGGACAGAATGAGCAGTTCTTC CASSEGQNEQFF
NA TRBJ1-3 NA TRBV27 TGTGCCAGCAGGACAGCTGCGGGAAACACCATATATTTT CASRTAAGNTIYF
NA TRBJ1-1 NA TRBV19 TGTGCCAGTAGTATAGCGGTCTCCGGGAGTGGCACTGAAGCTTTCTTT CASSIAVSGSGTEAFF
NA TRBJ1-2 NA TRBV4-3 TGCGCCAGCAGCGAACTAGGACAGCATGGTGGCTATGGCTACACCTTC CASSELGQHGGYGYTF
NA TRBJ1-5 NA TRBV6-5 TGTGCCAGCAGCTACTCAGGAGGTGACAATCAGCCCCAGCATTTT CASSYSGGDNQPQHF
NA TRBJ2-3 TRBD2 TRBV4-1 TGCGCCAGCAGCCAAGAGCTTCAATGGACTAGCGGGGGACGGACGCAGTATTTT CASSQELQWTSGGRTQYF
once TRBJ1-1 TRBD1 TRBV5-1 TGCGCCAGCAACAGGGGAAACCAGAACACTGAAGCTTTCTTT CASNRGNQNTEAFF
NA TRBJ1-3 NA TRBV5-1 TGCGCCAGCAGCCCCGGCGGCGTAGGGGGCTCTGGAAACACCATATATTTT CASSPGGVGGSGNTIYF
NA TRBJ1-2 NA TRBV5-6 TGTGCCAGCAGCTTGGACAGGGCTAACTATGGCTACACCTTC CASSLDRANYGYTF
NA TRBJ1-4 TRBD1 TRBV7-2 TGTGCCAGCAGCTTGAGGGCCGGGACAGGGGGGGAAAAACTGTTTTTT CASSLRAGTGGEKLFF
NA TRBJ2-1 TRBD2 TRBV15 TGTGCCACCGCGGCGGGGGGGTCCTACAATGAGCAGTTCTTC CATAAGGSYNEQFF
NA TRBJ1-4 NA TRBV30 TGTGCCTGGAGTGTCGGCAGGACTAATGAAAAACTGTTTTTT CAWSVGRTNEKLFF
NA TRBJ2-5 NA TRBV7-9 TGTGCCAGCAGCTTATTTATGAGTGGAGAGACCCAGTACTTC CASSLFMSGETQYF
NA TRBJ2-2 NA TRBV6-4 TGTGCCAGCAGTTCCACAGGGGACTACACCGGGGAGCTGTTTTTT CASSSTGDYTGELFF
many TRBJ2-1 NA TRBV5-6 TGTGCCAGCAGCTTTGAGTTTGAGCAGTTCTTC CASSFEFEQFF
NA TRBJ1-2 TRBD1 TRBV5-8 TGTGCCAGCAGCTTGGCCAAGAGGGACAGGGGGTCTGGCTACACCTTC CASSLAKRDRGSGYTF
NA TRBJ2-7 NA TRBV7-8 TGTGCCAGCAGTCGCGAGGTGACTTACGAGCAGTACTTC CASSREVTYEQYF
NA TRBJ2-3 NA TRBV5-4 TGTGCCAGCAGCCGGACATACAGCACAGATACGCAGTATTTT CASSRTYSTDTQYF
NA TRBJ2-5 TRBD1 TRBV19 TGTGCCAGTAGCGCTGGACAGGGGTTGACCCAGTACTTC CASSAGQGLTQYF
NA TRBJ1-1 NA TRBV18 TGTGCCAGCTCACCACAGGGGACTAGAACTGAAGCTTTCTTT CASSPQGTRTEAFF
NA TRBJ1-1 NA TRBV5-1 TGCGCCAGCAGCGGGGCAGTACCCCCTGAAGCTTTCTTT CASSGAVPPEAFF
NA TRBJ2-5 NA TRBV9 TGTGCCAGCAGCGTCAGACAGGAGCAAGAGACCCAGTACTTC CASSVRQEQETQYF
NA TRBJ1-6 NA TRBV5-1 TGCGCCAGCAGGACGGACGGGGAATCCTACTCACCCCTCCACTTT CASRTDGESYSPLHF
NA TRBJ2-1 NA TRBV4-3 TGCGCCAGCAGCCAAGATTACCAGCGCAATGAGCAGTTCTTC CASSQDYQRNEQFF
NA TRBJ1-1 NA TRBV4-3 TGCGCCAGCAGCCAAGAAACAGGGCCTTGGGCTGAAGCTTTCTTT CASSQETGPWAEAFF
NA TRBJ1-1 NA TRBV7-2 TGTGCCAGCAGCCTCGGGGGGTCTGAAGCTTTCTTT CASSLGGSEAFF